This paragraph covers one T cell receptor (beta chain) sequence. Its target is unknown. This CDR3 region has 14 residues. In germline, CDR1 is LNHNV, CDR2 YYDKDF (reference sequence). Trimming took 0 bases from V and 7 from J, leaving 10 bases between them. This PCR relied on a set of 60 Vbeta primers and 13 Jbeta primers. Method: immunoSEQ multiplex PCR; TCRdb's copy keeps in-frame clones and lacks some. The repertoire holds roughly 180,000 clones, with around 79% as singletons. These data belong to a study of cytomegalovirus exposure and HLA in healthy donors. Study-wide points: When the data were analyzed later, several of the most significant clusters appeared to be linked to common viral pathogens. It has been reported that TCR beta sequences accurately predicted the HLA-A and HLA-B alleles of most subjects.

V gene TRBV15 combines with J gene TRBJ2-1; D is possibly TRBD1 (6 bases). This TCR was recovered from a female donor in good health and CMV-seronegative. The sequencing input was PBMCs. The CDR3: CATSRDRGGNEQFF. CDR3 coding DNA: TGTGCCACCAGCAGAGACAGGGGCGGGAATGAGCAGTTCTTC.